This TCR beta chain was sequenced for a study of cytomegalovirus exposure and HLA in healthy donors. Study outcomes and limitations: The productive fraction for most TCR beta V segments was about 90% or about 30% in an earlier analysis. A missense variant in DCLRE1C was later tied to TCR beta V- and J-gene trimming. The majority of CMV-associated TCR beta chains were reported as apparently HLA-restricted in a later analysis. Among donors in an Asian-associated ancestry cluster, a later analysis reportedly found fewer N-insertions than the roughly 610-donor mean.

On this clone: What it binds is not known.

Both 60 Vbeta primers and 13 Jbeta primers went into the PCR. This table comes from immunoSEQ multiplex PCR, and its TCRdb copy is limited to in-frame clones, with some not included. The data show some 200,000 clones, 82% seen once. Germline V gene sequence: CDR1 SGHTS, CDR2 YDEGEE. The CDR3 spans 15 residues. Trimming took 0 bases from V and 2 from J, leaving 12 bases between them. The genes are TRBV5-8 and TRBJ2-7; maybe TRBD2 (5 bases). The sample was PBMCs. The sequence was obtained from a woman between 18 and 30 years old in good health and CMV-seronegative. CDR3 DNA sequence: TGTGCCAGCAGCTTGGTAGGGTTGGAGGCCTACGAGCAGTACTTC. Encoded protein: CASSLVGLEAYEQYF.